What follows describes a single T cell receptor beta chain. Its antigen specificity is not known. Per-base quality was not reported, and no clone a single base away is much larger than it. The collaborating institutions used their own protocols to collect whole blood in K2EDTA tubes. For TCRbeta analysis, collaborator samples were shipped as frozen whole blood, as isolated PBMCs, or as DNA extracted from either sample type. The data originate from a study of blood T cell repertoires in COVID-19 (TCRdb year 2020). About the study as a whole: The collaborator samples originated in the United States, Italy and Spain and spanned the acute and convalescent phases of COVID-19. The material from the prospective study consisted of cDNA or gDNA derived from T cells, B-cell-depleted T cells, or PBMCs. The dataset comprised deeply sampled blood TCRbeta repertoires from subjects exposed to, actively infected with, or recovered from COVID-19. The repertoires were made available in a free public database intended to serve as a resource for research on the immune response to SARS-CoV-2. The samples were drawn from two sources: the first 160 participants of the ongoing ImmuneRACE study, and 950 to 1,500 subjects contributed by 6 global collaborators. Nearly every sample came with metadata listing a de-identified subject ID, COVID-19 status, age in years and sex. HLA class I and class II types, where available, came from metadata supplied by the sample provider rather than from assay-based typing. What the authors observed across the whole study: The quantity of clinical and demographic metadata differed by source and by participant and was supplied without curation.

TCRbeta CDR3 regions were amplified from genomic DNA using the immunoSEQ Assay, a bias-controlled multiplex PCR. Processing in the source paper ran as follows. Within the assay, amplification of reference gene primers was used to estimate how many nucleated cells each sample contained. To quantify the absolute abundance of each unique TCRbeta CDR3 rearrangement, sequence reads were collapsed and filtered. For each sample, productive Simpson clonality was calculated as the square root of Simpson's diversity index across productive rearrangements. TCRdb retrieved this table from immuneACCESS and kept in-frame rearrangements only. Not all clones are present; in checked studies, unresolved V genes account for under half, and no reason is known for the remainder. V, J and clone size reflect that table, while D and trimming were determined from the DNA. The sample table holds around 130,000 clones, of which approximately 84% were seen once. Around 1.4% of the sample goes to the ten largest clones.

The clonotype was recovered from a man in his sixties with acute or convalescent COVID-19. The material sequenced was peripheral blood.

The nucleotide sequence is TGTGCCAGTAGTCGATTATGGGCGAACACTGAAGCTTTCTTT. It is translated as CASSRLWANTEAFF. This chain is built from TRBV19 and TRBJ1-1, with no reliable assignment of the D segment. V and J lose 5 bases and 1 base, and a span of 11 bases separates them. Reading from cysteine to phenylalanine, the CDR3 counts 14 amino acids. The DNA shown is the 42-base CDR3, in frame from base 1. From a lookup of the germline V gene (reference sequence), CDR1 and CDR2 are LNHDA and SQIVND.